A single sample gave rise to the 16 T cell receptor beta chains below, sequenced in a study of cytomegalovirus exposure and HLA in healthy donors. 13 Jbeta primers and 60 Vbeta primers were used for the PCR. The protocol was immunoSEQ multiplex PCR, while the TCRdb copy is restricted to in-frame clones and leaves out a portion. Its table records 160,000 or so clones. Sequencing was done on a sample of PBMCs. The receptors shown here come from a man aged 25 to 40 in good health and CMV-seronegative.

The rearrangement links TRBV5-1 to TRBJ1-1; no clear D gene. The CDR3 covers 13 residues. V gave up 3 bases and J gave up 5 bases, with 11 bases separating them. The V gene's germline CDR1 is SGHRS and CDR2 YFSETQ. The CDR3 sequence is CASSSRGSTEAFF. The DNA of the CDR3 is TGCGCCAGCAGCTCCCGGGGAAGTACTGAAGCTTTCTTT. The full variable domain, in which reference TRBV5-1 and TRBJ1-1 provide the parts outside the CDR3, is KAGVTQTPRYLIKTRGQQVTLSCSPISGHRSVSWYQQTPGQGLQFLFEYFSETQRNKGNFPGRFSGRQFSNSRSEMNVSTLELGDSALYLCASSSRGSTEAFFGQGTRLTVV.

This chain joins TRBV4-2 and TRBJ2-1; D is perhaps TRBD2 (6 bases). The V and J ends lost 5 bases and 7 bases respectively, with 21 bases between them. The CDR3 spans 16 residues. CDR1 is LGHNA and CDR2 is YNFKEQ in the germline V gene. The CDR3 DNA reads as TGTGCCAGCAGCTCCCAGCAGGAGGGCCTTGAAAATGAGCAGTTCTTC. As protein: CASSSQQEGLENEQFF.

The V call is TRBV14, the J call TRBJ2-3, with TRBD2 identical over 11 bases. The CDR3 is 16 residues long. Germline V gene data show CDR1 as SGHDN and CDR2 as FVKESK. Trimming at V came to 4 bases and at J to 1 base, leaving 4 bases not matched to a gene. The CDR3 nucleotides are TGTGCCAGCAGCCCAACTAGCGGGAGCGGCACAGATACGCAGTATTTT. It codes for CASSPTSGSGTDTQYF.

The chain joins TRBV28 to TRBJ2-3; weak D call: TRBD2 (5 bases). Germline lookup yields CDR1 MDHEN and CDR2 SYDVKM. Trimming removed 4 bases at V and 4 bases at J, with 21 bases between. This CDR3 has 17 residues. CDR3 loop: CASSSPDSIPPPDTQYF. CDR3 DNA: TGTGCCAGCAGTTCCCCGGACTCTATTCCCCCCCCAGATACGCAGTATTTT.

The V gene is TRBV19, the J gene TRBJ2-5, with D possibly matching TRBD1 (5 bases). V was shortened by 1 base and J by 2 bases, with 8 bases between the two germline ends. CDR1 and CDR2 from the germline V gene are LNHDA and SQIVND (reference sequence). This CDR3 is built from 14 residues. CDR3 nucleotide sequence: TGTGCCAGTAGTATAGGAGCAGGGCAAGAGACCCAGTACTTC. Protein sequence: CASSIGAGQETQYF.

The rearrangement joins TRBV19 to TRBJ1-1; no clear D gene. V gave up 1 base and J gave up 2 bases, with 14 bases separating them. Germline CDR1 and CDR2: LNHDA and SQIVND (reference sequence). CDR3 length: 16 residues. The CDR3 nucleotides are TGTGCCAGTAGTATAGTTTCGGGGTCCGGCAACACTGAAGCTTTCTTT. This sequence encodes CASSIVSGSGNTEAFF.

The chain has TRBV7-2 and TRBJ1-2, with TRBD1 as a possible D gene (5 bases). The CDR3 is 15 amino acids. V was clipped by 5 bases and J by 4 bases, with 17 bases between them. The V gene's germline CDR1 is SGHTA and CDR2 FQGNSA. Written as DNA, the CDR3 is TGTGCCAGCAGCACCCAACAGACAGAAGGCTATGGCTACACCTTC. Protein product: CASSTQQTEGYGYTF.

The genes are TRBV27 and TRBJ1-2; TRBD1 matches 8 bases. The CDR3 spans 15 residues. With V trimmed by 3 bases and J by 4 bases, 7 bases remained unmatched. CDR1 MNHEY and CDR2 SMNVEV come from the germline V gene (reference sequence). Here the CDR3 DNA reads TGTGCCAGCAGTTTCAGGGGGCCTGGGAGCTATGGCTACACCTTC. The encoded protein is CASSFRGPGSYGYTF.

The J gene is TRBJ1-6, the V gene TRBV7-9; D is possibly TRBD1 (5 bases). The germline gives CDR1 SEHNR, CDR2 FQNEAQ (reference sequence). The CDR3 has 14 residues. Deletions cut 5 bases from V and 8 bases from J, with 13 bases between. CDR3 region: CASSTWTIHSPLHF. The CDR3 DNA is TGTGCCAGCAGCACCTGGACAATCCATTCACCCCTCCACTTT.

The V call is TRBV28, the J call TRBJ1-2, with 7 bases aligning to TRBD1. The CDR3 runs to 15 residues. From germline, CDR1 is MDHEN and CDR2 SYDVKM. The V and J ends lost 4 bases and 0 bases, in that order; junction bases with no gene match: 5. CDR3 nucleotide sequence: TGTGCCAGCAGTTGGGGACAGACAGCTAACTATGGCTACACCTTC. Translating it yields CASSWGQTANYGYTF.

In DNA, the CDR3 is TGTGCCAGCAGCCCTGGGACTAGCTCCTACGAGCAGTACTTC. Protein: CASSPGTSSYEQYF. This chain links TRBV6-5 with TRBJ2-7; 8 nucleotides agree with TRBD2. V lost 6 bases and J lost 0; bases outside the gene matches: 4. The CDR3 loop spans 14 amino acids. Germline V gives CDR1 MNHEY, CDR2 SVGAGI.

V is TRBV7-2 and J is TRBJ2-7, with TRBD2 matching 7 bases. V lost 3 bases to trimming and J lost 0 bases; unmatched junction nucleotides: 5. The CDR3 runs 15 residues. Germline V gives CDR1 SGHTA, CDR2 FQGNSA. CDR3 amino acids: CASSLASGTSYEQYF. The DNA of the CDR3 is TGTGCCAGCAGCTTGGCTAGCGGAACCTCCTACGAGCAGTACTTC.

The chain is built from TRBV28 and TRBJ2-7, with D hard to call. Trimming removed 2 bases at V and 2 bases at J, with 7 bases between. The CDR3 has 13 amino acids. The germline CDR1 and CDR2 sequences are MDHEN and SYDVKM. The CDR3 nucleotides are TGTGCCAGCAGTTTAGTACAGACCTACGAGCAGTACTTC. Protein: CASSLVQTYEQYF.

This chain's CDR3 is CASSIRQGQMSGANVLTF. CDR3 DNA sequence: TGTGCCAGTAGTATCCGACAGGGGCAGATGAGTGGGGCCAACGTCCTGACTTTC. The chain couples TRBV19 to TRBJ2-6; 8 bases align to TRBD1. Germline V gene lookup returns CDR1 LNHDA and CDR2 SQIVND (reference sequence). Trimming cost V 3 bases and J 3 bases; bases outside gene matches: 10. This CDR3 contains 18 residues. The complete variable domain, with remaining parts taken from reference TRBV19 and TRBJ2-6, reads DGGITQSPKYLFRKEGQNVTLSCEQNLNHDAMYWYRQDPGQGLRLIYYSQIVNDFQKGDIAEGYSVSREKKESFPLTVTSAQKNPTAFYLCASSIRQGQMSGANVLTFGAGSRLTVL.

V and J are TRBV23-1 and TRBJ1-2; a weak D match, TRBD1 (5 bases). TRBV23-1 is treated as an ORF (open reading frame) with a function not yet certain. The CDR3 totals 18 residues. V was shortened by 1 base and J by 3 bases, with 21 bases between the two germline ends. The CDR3 region has the DNA TGCGCCAGCAGTCAATATCCCACAGGCCATGACCCCCACTATGGCTACACCTTC. It codes for CASSQYPTGHDPHYGYTF.

The chain joins TRBV30 to TRBJ1-3; D unclear. V lost 0 bases and J 0 bases, leaving 12 bases between the germline ends. Germline CDR1 is GTSNPN and CDR2 is SVGIG (reference sequence). The CDR3 is 16 amino acids. CDR3 nucleotide sequence: TGTGCCTGGAGTGTCGGCGGCGCAAACTCTGGAAACACCATATATTTT. This sequence encodes CAWSVGGANSGNTIYF. Looking up the rest from reference TRBV30 and TRBJ1-3 gives the full variable domain: SQTIHQWPATLVQPVGSPLSLECTVEGTSNPNLYWYRQAAGRGLQLLFYSVGIGQISSEVPQNLSASRPQDRQFILSSKKLLLSDSGFYLCAWSVGGANSGNTIYFGEGSWLTVV.